Reported below is one T cell receptor beta chain. What antigen it recognizes has not been identified. Per-base quality was not reported, and no clone a single base away is much larger than it. The CDR3 regions of human TCRbeta chains were analyzed by immunosequencing. The original pipeline was this. TCRs in the repertoires were matched against a reference library of SARS-CoV-2-specific TCRs that had been generated with the MIRA antigen-specificity platform. Breadth was defined as the fraction of unique TCRs that were SARS-CoV-2-associated, and depth was defined as the fraction of total T cells that were SARS-CoV-2-associated. Each spike-specific TCR was assigned to its reactive spike region and to a CD4 or CD8 class using the MIRA data. Log10-transformed breadth and depth values were compared by one-way ANOVA with Sidak's multiple comparisons tests. TCRdb provides this immuneACCESS table in a form limited to in-frame rearrangements. Some clones are lacking; in checked studies, under half of them reflect an unresolved V gene, and why the rest are absent is not known. V and J calls and clone size are copied from that table; D and trimming were computed from the DNA. A total of 120,000 or so clones appear in this sample, around 92% of them only once. Of the sample, under 10% is held by the ten largest clones.

V is clipped by 2 bases and J by 2 bases, and the sequence between their germline boundaries is 22 bases long. The CDR3 runs 18 amino acids, cysteine and phenylalanine included. CDR3 DNA only is kept here, 54 bases in frame from base 1. CDR1 and CDR2, per the germline V gene (reference sequence), are GTSNPN and SVGIG. The sample's time point, from its label and the paper: baseline before first vaccination. Vaccinee samples came from UK trials COV001 and COV002, including a single-blind randomized controlled phase 2/3 trial of AZD1222 (ChAdOx1 nCoV-19) in healthy adults. For TCRbeta chain sequencing, PBMC samples were collected from trial participants at day 0 and at day 28 after the second dose. These data originate in a study of T cell responses to AZD1222 COVID-19 vaccine (dated by TCRdb to the early 2020s). Regarding the complete study: AZD1222 recipients whose second dose came at about 4 weeks and those whose second dose came at about 12 weeks were combined into one group, since spike-specific TCR depth and breadth did not differ between the two schedules. A total of approximately 250 trial participants underwent TCR sequencing, of whom about 200 had received two doses of AZD1222 and some 25 had received two doses of the MenACWY control vaccine. Trial participants were enrolled into age subgroups of 18-55, 56-69 and 70-plus years, which contained 148, 28 and 57 TCR-sequenced participants, respectively.

The investigation overall reported the following: Reportedly, almost half of the unique spike-specific TCRs recognized epitopes lying outside the regions that are mutated in the B.1.351 and B.1.1.7 variants. Vaccine-associated CD4 TCRs spanned the whole spike protein, with dominant responses in regions 160-218 and 743-854. Participants were mostly white British, with more females than males. The authors suggested clonal diversity may have been underestimated. The 56-69-year group was small, and its depth increase did not reach significance, likely because of low power. A significant rise in spike-specific TCR breadth and depth was observed after two AZD1222 doses relative to day 0 and relative to MenACWY recipients. Only a handful of AZD1222 recipients were SARS-CoV-2 seropositive at baseline, limiting conclusions about previously exposed vaccinees. Because no samples from the day 14 peak response were available, repertoires could be characterized only after the peak T cell response.

This receptor was identified in an adult in good health. The chain employs TRBV30 and TRBJ1-5, with no confident D gene call. The sample in question was peripheral blood, obtained on day 0 of AZD1222 vaccination. CDR3 region: CAWSYEGSIFDRNQPQHF. The nucleotide sequence is given as TGTGCCTGGAGTTATGAGGGTTCGATCTTTGATCGCAATCAGCCCCAGCATTTT.